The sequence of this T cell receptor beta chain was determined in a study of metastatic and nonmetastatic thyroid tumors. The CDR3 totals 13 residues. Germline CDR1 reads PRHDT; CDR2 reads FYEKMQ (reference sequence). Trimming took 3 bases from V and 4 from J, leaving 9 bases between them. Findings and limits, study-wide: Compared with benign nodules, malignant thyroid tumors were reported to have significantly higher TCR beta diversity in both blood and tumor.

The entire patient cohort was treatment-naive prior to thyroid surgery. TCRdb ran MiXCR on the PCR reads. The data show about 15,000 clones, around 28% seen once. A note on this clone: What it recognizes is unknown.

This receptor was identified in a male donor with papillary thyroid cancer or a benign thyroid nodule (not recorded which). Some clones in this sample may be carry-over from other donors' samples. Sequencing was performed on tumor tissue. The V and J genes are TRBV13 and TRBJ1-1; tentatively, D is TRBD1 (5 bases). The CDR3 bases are TGTGCCAGCAGCTTGGGGGATGCCACTGAAGCTTTCTTT. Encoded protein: CASSLGDATEAFF.